What follows describes a single T cell receptor beta chain. This clone was seen a single time. The specificity of this receptor is unknown. Within one base of it there is no much larger clone, and no base qualities were kept. V loses 4 bases at its end and J loses 6 bases; junction bases beyond the gene matches: 11. The CDR3 runs 16 amino acids, cysteine and phenylalanine included. The kept DNA is CDR3 alone, 48 bases in frame from the first base. The germline V gene supplies CDR1 SGHTA and CDR2 FQGTGA. In Seattle, one collaborating source enrolled patients while the infection was active and tracked those patients longitudinally over the course of disease. Whole blood was collected in K2EDTA tubes by collaborating institutions according to the institutions' own protocols. Collaborator samples were shipped for TCRbeta analysis as frozen whole blood, isolated PBMCs, or DNA extracted from either sample type.

TCRbeta CDR3 regions were amplified from genomic DNA by means of the immunoSEQ Assay, a bias-controlled multiplex PCR. The study's own analysis went as follows. Within the assay, amplification of reference gene primers was used to estimate how many nucleated cells each sample contained. To quantify the absolute abundance of each unique TCRbeta CDR3 rearrangement, sequence reads were collapsed and filtered. For each sample, productive Simpson clonality was calculated as the square root of Simpson's diversity index over productive rearrangements. The table was pulled from immuneACCESS by TCRdb, which kept in-frame rearrangements only. Such tables lose some clones; where checked, under half of the loss comes from unresolved V genes, and the rest has no known cause. The D gene and trimming were derived from the DNA, and the V and J assignments and clone size from that table. This sample is represented by 110,000 or so clones; more than 80% of them were singletons. More than 5% of the sample belongs to the ten largest clones.

This sample is part of a study of blood T cell repertoires in COVID-19 (TCRdb year 2020). As for the study more broadly: Samples from collaborators originated in the United States, Italy and Spain and spanned both the acute and convalescent phases of COVID-19. The prospective study material was composed of cDNA or gDNA derived from T cells, B-cell-depleted T cells, or PBMCs. Subjects who had been exposed to COVID-19, were actively infected with it, or had recovered from it provided the deeply sampled blood TCRbeta repertoires that made up the dataset. The repertoires were released in a freely available public database intended as a resource for research on the immune response to SARS-CoV-2. The samples were drawn from the first 160 participants of the ongoing ImmuneRACE study and from 950 to 1,500 subjects provided by 6 global collaborators. Sample metadata almost always included a de-identified subject ID, COVID-19 status, age in years and sex. Where available, HLA class I and class II types were obtained from metadata supplied by the sample provider rather than from assay-based typing. Study-level results and caveats: How much clinical and demographic metadata was included differed by source and by participant, and the metadata was provided uncurated.

The sequence joins TRBV7-3 to TRBJ2-2; 7 bases in the junction line up with TRBD1. The sequenced material came from peripheral blood. This TCR derives from an older woman with COVID-19, enrolled during active disease. The base sequence is TGTGCCAGCAGCTCCACCTCCGGGACAGCTCCCGGGGAGCTGTTTTTT. Translated, this gives CASSSTSGTAPGELFF.